This entry is about one TCR beta chain. Its recognized antigen is unknown. The sample holds no much larger clone one base away, and base qualities are not on file. The data originate from a study of blood T cells in healthy people across ages (dated by TCRdb to the mid-2010s). With respect to the entire study: In model experiments, template switching captured about one uniquely barcoded TCR beta cDNA molecule for every two T cells. Age-related changes in TCR beta repertoire diversity were measured in the study by deep sequencing normalized with unique cDNA molecular identifiers. Donors were grouped into four age groups: young (average 16 years), middle-aged (under 40), aged (around 60) and long-lived (just over 80). Donors of different ages were randomly distributed across sequencing lanes to avoid experimental bias. For two donors (one aged 18 to 30 and one aged 80 or older), the study analyzed two additional independent replicas of 1 million unique cDNA reads from the same blood draw.

What the study reported, not specific to this receptor: Estimates of total diversity from one million sequenced T cells were regarded as lower bounds and underestimates. Compared with the aged group, the long-lived group had more naive CD4+ T cells, fewer expanded clones and increased TCR diversity, a pattern suggesting age selection. The CMV infection status of donors was not known, potentially confounding age-related changes in expanded clonotypes. As age increased, observed TCR beta diversity per million T cells dropped in a roughly linear way, and a significant reduction was already evident by age around 41. Bulk unsorted PBMC profiling prevented conclusive comparison of naive and antigen-experienced compartments. Observed TCR beta diversity correlated strongly with the percentage of naive T cells measured by flow cytometry.

Systemically healthy Caucasian individuals from Russia, around 38 in total and aged about 6 to 90 years, were included as donors. Each donor gave ten milliliters of peripheral blood, collected into EDTA-treated Vacutainer tubes. PBMCs were isolated by Ficoll-Paque density-gradient centrifugation, with at least 6 million obtained per sample. Total RNA was extracted from PBMCs with Trizol reagent, with at least 6 micrograms obtained per sample. Naive CD45RAhigh/CD27high T cell percentages were measured by flow cytometry on a PBMC aliquot from every donor. The CDR3 runs 18 residues from the cysteine to the phenylalanine. The retained sequence is limited to the CDR3, 54 bases, with the frame set at the first base. CDR1 and CDR2 were assigned from the germline V gene (reference sequence) as GTSNPN and SVGIG. Trimming leaves V shorter by 3 bases and J shorter by 5 bases, with the junction holding 16 bases beyond the gene matches.

Libraries came from 5' RACE. The run used an Illumina HiSeq 2500. A second PCR of about 6 to 12 cycles was performed with a sample-barcoded 5' primer and a J-beta primer mix. A template-switch 5' adaptor carrying 12 random nucleotides introduced a unique molecular identifier onto each TCR beta cDNA molecule. Each sample yielded at least 2.5 million CDR3-containing paired-end reads. First-strand cDNA was synthesized from all RNA with the Mint cDNA synthesis kit, primed by a TRBC-specific oligonucleotide. After uracil-DNA glycosylase treatment, a first 18-cycle PCR used universal primers M1SS and BC2_uni_R on all cDNA. Per the source publication's procedure: Normalization of each sample was performed by random selection of 1 million high-quality reads, each carrying a distinct molecular identifier. Reads with shared molecular identifiers were discarded instead of being binned into consensus sequences. CDR3 identification, clonotype clustering and error correction used MiTCR with a Q25 quality threshold and the strictest error-elimination algorithm. A nonparametric unseen species model using Euler transformation provided a lower-bound estimate of total TCR beta diversity. The public reads were quality trimmed at Q25 with fastp and then assembled into clones with MiXCR by TCRdb, keeping productive beta chains. Each record represents a unique CDR3 protein, reported with the most common genes and DNA among its rows. The V and J calls and clone size come from TCRdb's table, not from the authors' own analysis. This sample holds some 1.4 million distinct CDR3 sequences; 42% were observed only once. Roughly 7.9% of the sample belongs to the ten largest clones.

The sequence is built from TRBV30 and TRBJ1-2, with 12 middle bases fitting TRBD1. This receptor was identified in a young woman in good health. The source material was blood. DNA sequence: TGTGCCTGGAGCCCCCGGGGGACAGGGGGCCTGGGTTCTTATGGCTACACCTTC. The resulting protein is CAWSPRGTGGLGSYGYTF.